This T cell receptor beta chain is from a study of neurological immune-mediated disorders. General observations from the study: The most TCR clonal expansion was seen in HTLV-1-associated myelopathy, and the least was seen in multiple sclerosis, which fell below healthy controls.

This clonotype was detected many times. Antigen specificity is unknown. Trimming removed 4 bases from V and 12 bases from J; junction bases left unmatched: 13. This CDR3 has 14 amino acids. Looked up from germline, CDR1 is SGHDT and CDR2 is YYEEEE. From 15-18 subjects, each sequencing run yielded over 170 million TCR-beta sequences. Each CDR3 protein gets one entry after TCRdb re-called the 5' RACE reads with MiXCR. This repertoire shows 23,000 or so distinct CDR3 sequences, about 13% found once; its top ten account for around 14%. The unsorted libraries were made from 2 million PBMCs kept at -80 C. V is TRBV5-6 and J is TRBJ1-5, with 7 bases that match TRBD1. The sequence was obtained from a woman between 55 and 75 years old with HTLV-1-associated myelopathy (HAM/TSP). The sequenced sample was PBMCs. The CDR3 reads CASSGPRDRRVQHF. The CDR3 coding sequence is TGTGCCAGCAGCGGCCCAAGGGACAGACGGGTCCAGCATTTT.